This TCR beta chain was captured in a study of control samples from healthy donors and cancer patients. The germline CDR1 and CDR2 sequences are GTSNPN and SVGIG (reference sequence). The CDR3 is 12 residues long. Trimming removed 2 bases at V and 7 bases at J, with 11 bases between. Clones were read by immunoSEQ multiplex PCR, and TCRdb kept only the in-frame ones, dropping some. The table records about 180,000 clones, roughly 90% of them present only once. Material for sequencing was blood. This clonotype was sampled from a woman aged 45 to 65 in good health. This sequence joins TRBV30 and TRBJ1-1, with D uncertain. The CDR3 protein is CAWSLRRIEAFF. CDR3 DNA sequence: TGTGCCTGGAGTCTAAGACGGATTGAAGCTTTCTTT.